This T cell receptor beta chain was captured by sequencing in a study of cytomegalovirus exposure and HLA in healthy donors. Study-wide findings and caveats: TCR association rates varied by HLA locus in a later analysis, with DRB1 highest and HLA-C lowest.

CDR1 is GTSNPN and CDR2 is SVGIG in the germline V gene (reference sequence). There are 18 residues in the CDR3. Losses at the gene ends were 3 bases for V and 2 bases for J; bases not matched to a gene: 18. Healthy bone marrow donors made up the donors. Concerning this clone: The antigen is unknown.

PCR amplification relied on 60 Vbeta primers (plus 13 Jbeta primers). Profiling relied on immunoSEQ multiplex PCR, and the TCRdb table lists in-frame clones only, not all of them. The ten top clones account for roughly 8%, within a sample of some 46,000 clones. What was sequenced was PBMCs. The J gene is TRBJ1-1, the V gene TRBV30; 7 bases agree with TRBD1. The sequence derives from a male donor in good health and CMV-seronegative. The CDR3, as DNA: TGTGCCTGGAGGGCGAACAGGGGCGGGTTGTCGGTCAACACTGAAGCTTTCTTT. Protein product: CAWRANRGGLSVNTEAFF.